This is a list of T cell receptor beta chains from one sample in a study of shared clonotypes between healthy human individuals. Libraries were prepared by immunoSEQ multiplex PCR; TCRdb keeps only in-frame clonotypes and omits some of them. The table lists around 1.1 million clones, approximately 75% of them singletons. Sequencing was performed on memory CD4+ T cells from PBMCs. The receptors were gathered from a man aged 18 to 29 in good health. Some clones in this sample may be carry-over from other donors' samples. Both conserved end residues are part of each CDR3. The order of the fields is V gene, J gene, clone size, D gene, CDR3 DNA, CDR3 protein. A D gene is named only where the DNA matches it firmly. Size values are once, few and many counts, or a class for expanded clones, and some rows have none.

V gene: TRBV6-5
J gene: TRBJ2-2
clone size: many
D gene: TRBD1
CDR3 DNA: TGTGCCAGCAGCGTAGGGACAGCGCACGGGGAGCTGTTTTTT
CDR3 protein: CASSVGTAHGELFF

V gene: TRBV28
J gene: TRBJ2-6
clone size: -
D gene: -
CDR3 DNA: TGTGCCAGCAGTTTAGATAACGCCCAGTCTGGGGCCAACGTCCTGACTTTC
CDR3 protein: CASSLDNAQSGANVLTF

V gene: TRBV6-5
J gene: TRBJ2-7
clone size: -
D gene: -
CDR3 DNA: TGTGCCAGCAGTTACTCGAGAGGGGCAGGCTACGAGCAGTACTTC
CDR3 protein: CASSYSRGAGYEQYF

V gene: TRBV28
J gene: TRBJ1-2
clone size: -
D gene: -
CDR3 DNA: TGTGCCAGCAGTCCCGGGACGCTGTTTCTTGGGGGCTACACCTTC
CDR3 protein: CASSPGTLFLGGYTF

V gene: TRBV7-6
J gene: TRBJ1-1
clone size: few
D gene: -
CDR3 DNA: TGTGCCAGCAGCCCTGAACGGGCAGTCACTGAAGCTTTCTTT
CDR3 protein: CASSPERAVTEAFF

V gene: TRBV9
J gene: TRBJ2-1
clone size: -
D gene: -
CDR3 DNA: TGTGCCAGCAGCGCGATGGGGGGCGCCTACAATGAGCAGTTCTTC
CDR3 protein: CASSAMGGAYNEQFF

V gene: TRBV7-2
J gene: TRBJ1-1
clone size: -
D gene: -
CDR3 DNA: TGTGCCAGCAGCTTAAATAGAATCACTGAAGCTTTCTTT
CDR3 protein: CASSLNRITEAFF

V gene: TRBV30
J gene: TRBJ2-1
clone size: -
D gene: -
CDR3 DNA: TGTGCCTGGGCGCCCTCTAGCGATGAGCAGTTCTTC
CDR3 protein: CAWAPSSDEQFF

V gene: TRBV20-1
J gene: TRBJ2-4
clone size: many
D gene: -
CDR3 DNA: TGCAGTGCCGGACCGGGCTTTCCCTACTTC
CDR3 protein: CSAGPGFPYF

V gene: TRBV28
J gene: TRBJ2-1
clone size: -
D gene: TRBD2
CDR3 DNA: TGTGCCAGCAGTACCCCCCCGCGGGAGGGCCAGGGTAATGAGCAGTTCTTC
CDR3 protein: CASSTPPREGQGNEQFF